What follows describes a single T cell receptor beta chain. The data originate from a study of technical replicates of blood from several donors. Trimming took 0 bases from V and 2 from J, leaving 14 bases between them. CDR3 size: 16 residues. Per germline, CDR1 MGHRA and CDR2 YSYEKL. Using immunoSEQ multiplex PCR, the repertoire was profiled, and TCRdb retains in-frame clones only, with some absent. The sample comprises about 75,000 clones, around 97% of which are singletons, and 0.25% to 0.3% rests with the top ten. The origin of this receptor is a human donor in good health. Sequenced material: T cells isolated from PBMCs. The V call is TRBV4-1, the J call TRBJ2-7, with D perhaps TRBD2 (5 bases). CDR3 nucleotide sequence: TGCGCCAGCAGCCAAGATAATGTTGGACTCACCTACGAGCAGTACTTC. It specifies CASSQDNVGLTYEQYF.